The source of this T cell receptor (beta chain) is a study of CD8+CD57+ T cells in acquired aplastic anemia. For the study at large: Sorted CD4+ and CD8+ cells yielded roughly 3.4 ug of DNA on average.

This clonotype appeared once. A read error is likely, as this CDR3 ends without the conserved phenylalanine or tryptophan. The DNA is left out, because the CDR3 cannot be placed on it with certainty; the CDR3 is given as TCRdb lists it. Counting both end residues, the CDR3 totals 12 amino acids. The V gene's germline CDR1 is SNHLY and CDR2 FYNNEI. The patients chosen for sequencing had shown expansion of CD8+CD57+ cells (detected by flow cytometry). Genomic DNA acted as the template from which TCR beta VDJ combination and CDR3 sequence profiling were carried out. Each CDR3 protein gets one entry after TCRdb re-called the reads with MiXCR. Of around 250,000 distinct CDR3 sequences in the sample, around 82% were seen once.

J is TRBJ2-4 and V is TRBV2; the tabulated D call, TRBD1, remains unverified against the DNA. What was sequenced was sorted CD4+, CD8+, or CD8+CD57+ T cells (not recorded which) from PBMCs. The TCR was taken from a human donor with aplastic anemia. The CDR3 protein is CASGEAGNRTDS.